The 6 T cell receptor beta chains listed next were all sequenced from one sample in a study of control samples from healthy donors and cancer patients. TCRdb's copy holds only in-frame clones and misses some; the assay was immunoSEQ multiplex PCR. The repertoire includes some 130,000 clones, 92% of them detected once, and around 2.1% sits in the top ten. The material sequenced was blood. Receptors originate from a woman aged 45 to 65 in good health.

This clone appeared once. The CDR3 coding sequence is TGTGCCAGCAGCTCCAATGGAGGAGTCACTGAAGCTTTCTTT. Its protein product is CASSSNGGVTEAFF. The V gene is TRBV6-5, the J gene TRBJ1-1, with D hard to call. In germline, CDR1 is MNHEY, CDR2 SVGAGI. The CDR3 has 14 amino acids. V was trimmed by 6 bases and J by 4 bases, leaving 15 bases between them.

The chain combines TRBV7-2 with TRBJ1-5; a possible D gene is TRBD1 (5 bases). Germline V gene data show CDR1 as SGHTA and CDR2 as FQGNSA. The CDR3 sequence is 15 residues long. V lost 5 bases and J lost 1, with 12 bases in between. The CDR3, as DNA: TGTGCCAGCAGCCTTTTGACAGTAAGCAATCAGCCCCAGCATTTT. It translates to CASSLLTVSNQPQHF.

J is TRBJ2-5 and V is TRBV5-4; 8 nucleotides match TRBD2. The CDR3 has 15 residues. Trimming removed 4 bases from V and 2 bases from J; junction bases left unmatched: 7. CDR1 SGHNT and CDR2 YYREEE come from the germline V gene (reference sequence). CDR3 DNA: TGTGCCAGCAGCCGCCGGACTAGCAATCAAGAGACCCAGTACTTC. This encodes CASSRRTSNQETQYF.

The rearrangement uses TRBV7-9 and TRBJ2-3; no definite D call. This CDR3 contains 14 residues. CDR1 is SEHNR and CDR2 is FQNEAQ in the germline V gene (reference sequence). V lost 5 bases and J 2 bases, leaving 11 bases between the germline ends. The CDR3 reads CASSQAQPTDTQYF. Written as DNA, the CDR3 is TGTGCCAGCAGCCAAGCACAGCCCACAGATACGCAGTATTTT.

The chain joins TRBV15 to TRBJ1-3, with a tentative D call TRBD1 (5 bases). Germline V gene lookup returns CDR1 LNHNV and CDR2 YYDKDF (reference sequence). V lost 4 bases, J lost 0 bases, and 10 bases lay in between. This CDR3 comprises 15 residues. CDR3 in DNA: TGTGCCACCAGCATGGGACGGAGCTCTGGAAACACCATATATTTT. Protein product: CATSMGRSSGNTIYF. The variable domain in full, with the rest retrieved from reference TRBV15 and TRBJ1-3, is DAMVIQNPRYQVTQFGKPVTLSCSQTLNHNVMYWYQQKSSQAPKLLFHYYDKDFNNEADTPDNFQSRRPNTSFCFLDIRSPGLGDTAMYLCATSMGRSSGNTIYFGEGSWLTVV.

This clone came up a few times. CDR3 DNA: TGTGCCAGCAGCTTAGGGCAGGGGCGGTCTTATGGCTACACCTTC. This codes for CASSLGQGRSYGYTF. V usage is TRBV7-9 and J usage is TRBJ1-2; weak D call: TRBD1 (6 bases). In germline, CDR1 is SEHNR, CDR2 FQNEAQ (reference sequence). Between the trimmed V and J ends, which lost 1 base and 5 bases, there was a span of 14 bases. This CDR3 has 15 amino acids.